The next 10 T cell receptor beta chains were all read from a single sample in a study of T cells after yellow fever vaccination. A single record per CDR3 protein comes from TCRdb applying MiXCR to the 5' RACE reads. Of about 340,000 distinct CDR3 sequences listed, around 12% are singletons. The sample here was CD4+ T cells sorted from PBMCs, taken 15 days after the yellow fever booster vaccination. The receptors derive from a man between 18 and 29 years old who received the YFV17D yellow fever vaccine.

The rearrangement joins TRBV9 to TRBJ2-5; the D gene is possibly TRBD2 (7 bases). The CDR3 contains 15 residues. The V gene lost 0 bases and the J gene lost 4 bases, with 13 bases spanning the gap. CDR1 and CDR2 (germline): SGDLS, YYNGEE. This CDR3 is CASSVGGGGAETQYF. DNA of the CDR3: TGTGCCAGCAGCGTAGGAGGGGGGGGCGCAGAGACCCAGTACTTC.

The chain links TRBV7-9 to TRBJ2-1, with D maybe TRBD1 (6 bases). This CDR3 is 15 amino acids long. The germline V gene has CDR1 SEHNR and CDR2 FQNEAQ (reference sequence). V was cut by 4 bases and J by 4 bases, with 14 bases left in between. The CDR3 here is CASSSGQLSYNEQFF. CDR3 bases: TGTGCCAGCAGCTCCGGACAGCTTTCTTACAATGAGCAGTTCTTC.

In this sample, this clonotype turned up a few times. The chain joins TRBV6-6 to TRBJ2-4; D possibly corresponds to TRBD2 (5 bases). Trimming stripped 8 bases from V and 8 bases from J, with 13 bases between. In germline, CDR1 is MNHNY, CDR2 SVGAGI (reference sequence). CDR3 length: 12 residues. CDR3 nucleotide sequence: TGTGCCAGCGTCGGAGGTGGAGACATTCAGTACTTC. Its protein is CASVGGGDIQYF.

This clonotype was seen more than once but under ten times. The chain recombines TRBV20-1 with TRBJ1-1; tentatively, D is TRBD1 (6 bases). The V gene's germline CDR1 is DFQATT and CDR2 SNEGSKA (reference sequence). Between the trimmed V and J ends, which lost 5 bases and 0 bases, there was a span of 16 bases. The CDR3 sequence is 15 residues long. CDR3 amino acids: CSACWGPCLNTEAFF. Written as DNA, the CDR3 is TGCAGTGCTTGCTGGGGGCCCTGCCTGAACACTGAAGCTTTCTTT.

This clonotype was seen only a few times. V and J are TRBV27 and TRBJ1-5; 11 positions match TRBD1. The J segment lost 5 bases and the V segment lost 8 bases, leaving 2 bases of the junction unmatched. CDR1 is MNHEY, CDR2 SMNVEV, per germline (reference sequence). This CDR3 has 13 amino acids. The CDR3 loop reads CASGGQGDQPQHF. The DNA of the CDR3 is TGTGCCAGCGGGGGACAGGGGGATCAGCCCCAGCATTTT.

This clonotype appeared a few times. J is TRBJ2-2 and V is TRBV5-1; no firm D call. The CDR3 is 14 amino acids. V lost 6 bases to trimming and J lost 6 bases, with 15 bases between them. Germline V gene data show CDR1 as SGHRS and CDR2 as YFSETQ. The CDR3 region is CASISNPGPGELFF. Here the CDR3 DNA reads TGCGCCAGCATTTCTAACCCAGGTCCCGGGGAGCTGTTTTTT.

This clonotype was observed a few times. The chain combines TRBV12-3 or TRBV12-4 with TRBJ1-2; 8 bases are shared with TRBD1. This CDR3 spans 16 amino acids. V shed 5 bases, J shed 7 bases, and the junction held 15 bases outside the gene matches. In DNA, the CDR3 is TGTGCCAGCAGTAACGCGCCCGGACAGGGCCAGGCTGGCTACACCTTC. Translation gives CASSNAPGQGQAGYTF.

The chain uses TRBV5-1 and TRBJ2-5; TRBD1 matches 9 bases. V gave up 4 bases and J gave up 5 bases; unmatched junction bases: 9. This CDR3 contains 15 residues. Germline assignment: CDR1 SGHRS and CDR2 YFSETQ. The CDR3 sequence: CASSGRTGEKETQYF. The CDR3, as DNA: TGCGCCAGCAGCGGGAGGACAGGGGAGAAGGAGACCCAGTACTTC.

This sequence joins TRBV5-1 and TRBJ2-7; tentatively, D is TRBD1 (5 bases). This CDR3 has 14 residues. The germline V and J ends were trimmed by 1 base and 2 bases, with 10 bases remaining between them. In germline, CDR1 is SGHRS, CDR2 YFSETQ. DNA of the CDR3: TGCGCCAGCAGCTTGAACCCAGGGCCCTACGAGCAGTACGTC. It encodes CASSLNPGPYEQYV.

This clonotype was counted a few times. J is TRBJ2-2 and V is TRBV9; 8 nucleotides match TRBD1. From germline, CDR1 is SGDLS and CDR2 YYNGEE. The CDR3 contains 15 residues. Trimming cost V 4 bases and J 5 bases; bases outside gene matches: 7. Here the CDR3 reads CASSPGQGWTGELFF. Here the CDR3 DNA reads TGTGCCAGCAGCCCAGGACAGGGATGGACCGGGGAGCTGTTTTTT.